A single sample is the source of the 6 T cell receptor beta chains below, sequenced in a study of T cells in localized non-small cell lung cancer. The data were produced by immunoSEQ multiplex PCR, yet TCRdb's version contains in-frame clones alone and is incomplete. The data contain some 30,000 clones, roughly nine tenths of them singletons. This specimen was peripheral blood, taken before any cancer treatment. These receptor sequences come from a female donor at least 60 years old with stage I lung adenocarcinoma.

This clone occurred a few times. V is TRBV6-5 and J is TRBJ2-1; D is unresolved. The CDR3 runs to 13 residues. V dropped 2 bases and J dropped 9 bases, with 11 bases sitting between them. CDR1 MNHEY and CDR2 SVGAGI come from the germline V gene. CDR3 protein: CASSYGVMGEQFF. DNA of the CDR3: TGTGCCAGCAGTTACGGAGTGATGGGTGAGCAGTTCTTC.

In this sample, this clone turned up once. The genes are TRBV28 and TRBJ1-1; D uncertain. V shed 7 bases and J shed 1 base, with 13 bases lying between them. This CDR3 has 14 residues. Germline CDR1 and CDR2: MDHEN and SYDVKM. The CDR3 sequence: CASTRERANTEAFF. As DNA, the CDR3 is TGTGCCAGCACCCGCGAGAGGGCGAACACTGAAGCTTTCTTT. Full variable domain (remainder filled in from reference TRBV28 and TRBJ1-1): DVKVTQSSRYLVKRTGEKVFLECVQDMDHENMFWYRQDPGLGLRLIYFSYDVKMKEKGDIPEGYSVSREKKERFSLILESASTNQTSMYLCASTRERANTEAFFGQGTRLTVV.

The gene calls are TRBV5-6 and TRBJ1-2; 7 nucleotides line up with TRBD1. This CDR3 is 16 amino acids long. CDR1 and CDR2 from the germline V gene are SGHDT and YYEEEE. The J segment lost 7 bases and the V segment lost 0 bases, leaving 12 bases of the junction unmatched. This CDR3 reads CASSLAWRQGASGYTF. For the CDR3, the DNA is TGTGCCAGCAGCTTGGCATGGAGACAGGGTGCGAGTGGCTACACCTTC. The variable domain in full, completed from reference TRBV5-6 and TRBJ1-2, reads DAGVTQSPTHLIKTRGQQVTLRCSPKSGHDTVSWYQQALGQGPQFIFQYYEEEERQRGNFPDRFSGHQFPNYSSELNVNALLLGDSALYLCASSLAWRQGASGYTFGSGTRLTVV.

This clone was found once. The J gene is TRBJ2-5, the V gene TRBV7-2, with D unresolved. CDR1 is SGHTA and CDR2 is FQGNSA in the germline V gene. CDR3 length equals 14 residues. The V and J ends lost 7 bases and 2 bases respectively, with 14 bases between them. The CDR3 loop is CASITTNAQETQYF. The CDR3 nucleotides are TGTGCCAGCATCACGACAAACGCACAAGAGACCCAGTACTTC.

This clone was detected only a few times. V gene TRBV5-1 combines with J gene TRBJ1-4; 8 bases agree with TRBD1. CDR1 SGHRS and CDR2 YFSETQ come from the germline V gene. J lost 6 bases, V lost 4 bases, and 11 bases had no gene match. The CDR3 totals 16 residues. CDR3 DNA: TGCGCCAGCAGCGACGCCGCCAGGGGGCTTGATGAAAAACTGTTTTTT. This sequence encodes CASSDAARGLDEKLFF.

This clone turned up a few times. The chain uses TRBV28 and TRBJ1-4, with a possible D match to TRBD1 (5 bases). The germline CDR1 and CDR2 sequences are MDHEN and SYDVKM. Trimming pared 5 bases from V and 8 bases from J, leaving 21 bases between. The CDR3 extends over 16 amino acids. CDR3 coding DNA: TGTGCCAGCAGTAGGTGGGACGATCGTCAAAGGGAAAAACTGTTTTTT. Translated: CASSRWDDRQREKLFF. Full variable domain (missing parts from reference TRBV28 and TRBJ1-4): DVKVTQSSRYLVKRTGEKVFLECVQDMDHENMFWYRQDPGLGLRLIYFSYDVKMKEKGDIPEGYSVSREKKERFSLILESASTNQTSMYLCASSRWDDRQREKLFFGSGTQLSVL.